This is a list of T cell receptor beta chains from one sample in a study of blood T cell repertoires in COVID-19. TCRdb keeps only in-frame clones here, not all; method: immunoSEQ multiplex PCR. The repertoire holds around 180,000 clones, with approximately 92% as singletons. Sequenced input: PBMCs or T cells enriched from blood (not recorded which). These receptors all stem from a middle-aged woman with acute COVID-19. CDR3s include the opening cysteine and the closing phenylalanine or tryptophan. The D gene is left open where the match is weak. Rows give clone size only sometimes, using once, few, many, or a class for an expanded clone.

J gene	D gene	V gene	CDR3 length	clone size	CDR3 protein	CDR3 DNA
TRBJ1-3	-	TRBV6-5	15	few	CASSYSGGGGNTIYF	TGTGCCAGCAGTTACTCTGGGGGAGGTGGAAACACCATATATTTT
TRBJ1-1	TRBD1	TRBV5-6	13	-	CASTGGKGTEAFF	TGTGCCAGCACAGGGGGGAAAGGTACTGAAGCTTTCTTT
TRBJ1-5	-	TRBV28	17	-	CASSYDASLDGHQPQHF	TGTGCCAGCAGTTACGATGCCTCCCTCGATGGCCATCAGCCCCAGCATTTT
TRBJ2-5	TRBD1	TRBV7-9	15	-	CASSFITQGSGGQYF	TGTGCCAGCAGCTTTATAACACAGGGGAGCGGAGGCCAGTACTTC
TRBJ2-7	-	TRBV6-1	13	-	CASSDRGRYEQYF	TGTGCCAGCAGTGACAGGGGTCGATACGAGCAGTACTTC
TRBJ2-5	TRBD2	TRBV6-5	15	-	CASSRLAGGLETQYF	TGTGCCAGCAGTCGCCTAGCGGGGGGACTAGAGACCCAGTACTTC
TRBJ1-2	TRBD1	TRBV6-1	16	-	CASSDSWDRGFTGYTF	TGTGCCAGCAGTGATTCTTGGGACAGGGGATTTACAGGCTACACCTTC
TRBJ2-2	TRBD2	TRBV4-1	16	-	CASSHGAGGNTGELFF	TGCGCCAGCAGCCACGGGGCGGGGGGGAACACCGGGGAGCTGTTTTTT
TRBJ1-1	-	TRBV19	13	-	CASSPQSNTEAFF	TGTGCCAGTAGTCCTCAGTCGAACACTGAAGCTTTCTTT
TRBJ2-7	TRBD1	TRBV30	12	-	CAWNSGGGEQYF	TGTGCCTGGAACTCAGGGGGTGGCGAGCAGTACTTC
TRBJ2-2	TRBD2	TRBV4-2	18	-	CASSLNSGRAYGTGELFF	TGTGCCAGCAGCCTAAATAGCGGGAGGGCCTATGGCACCGGGGAGCTGTTTTTT
TRBJ2-5	-	TRBV4-2	16	-	CASSQGATGLDETQYF	TGTGCCAGCAGCCAAGGGGCCACAGGGTTGGATGAGACCCAGTACTTC
TRBJ2-1	TRBD1	TRBV11-2	17	-	CASSKKGGTEPYNEQFF	TGTGCCAGCAGCAAAAAAGGTGGGACAGAGCCCTACAATGAGCAGTTCTTC
TRBJ1-2	TRBD1	TRBV7-9	13	-	CASSLGTGYGYTF	TGTGCCAGCAGCTTAGGGACAGGGTATGGCTACACCTTC
TRBJ1-2	TRBD1	TRBV27	16	-	CASSLPSDRGQYGYTF	TGTGCCAGCAGTTTACCTTCGGACAGGGGGCAATATGGCTACACCTTC
TRBJ1-2	-	TRBV2	14	-	CASSEARGSAGYTF	TGTGCCAGCAGTGAAGCGCGGGGGTCCGCTGGCTACACCTTC
TRBJ2-3	TRBD2	TRBV10-3	15	-	CASLSGGAPTDTQYF	TGTGCCTCTCTTAGCGGGGGGGCCCCCACAGATACGCAGTATTTT
TRBJ2-3	TRBD2	TRBV9	15	-	CASSVNFWGGDTQYF	TGTGCCAGCAGCGTAAACTTCTGGGGGGGAGATACGCAGTATTTT
TRBJ2-3	TRBD2	TRBV6-2/TRBV6-3	15	-	CASSLGLADTDTQYF	TGTGCCAGCAGTTTGGGACTAGCGGATACAGATACGCAGTATTTT
TRBJ1-1	TRBD1	TRBV18	17	few	CASSPPTGGPGGTEAFF	TGTGCCAGCTCACCACCGACAGGGGGACCTGGAGGGACTGAAGCTTTCTTT
TRBJ1-4	-	TRBV18	16	-	CASSPPGGATNEKLFF	TGTGCCAGCTCACCACCAGGGGGAGCGACTAATGAAAAACTGTTTTTT
TRBJ2-7	TRBD2	TRBV2	14	-	CASSTHRDYYEQYF	TGTGCCAGCAGTACGCACCGGGACTACTACGAGCAGTACTTC